The T cell receptor beta chain described here comes from a study of blood T cells in healthy people across ages. Whole-study findings and limits: Strong correlation was found linking TCR beta diversity to naive T cell percentage.

Together with a sample-barcoded 5' primer, a J-beta primer mix was included in a second PCR lasting roughly 6 to 12 cycles. Via MiXCR, TCRdb re-called the 5' RACE reads, giving one row per CDR3 protein. The sample includes fewer than 800,000 distinct CDR3 sequences, approximately 21% seen only once; the top ten take about 3.6%. This clonotype has only a few counts. Its matching antigen is unknown. The CDR3 consists of 12 residues. CDR1 is SNHLY and CDR2 is FYNNEI in the germline V gene. The receptor's source is a man aged 65 to 85 in good health. The chain carries TRBV2 and TRBJ2-5; D call uncertain. The DNA end is more similar to TRBJ2-1, so the J call may be wrong. Material for sequencing was blood. The CDR3 here is CASSSSSFEQFF. The DNA of the CDR3 is TGTGCCAGCAGTTCTAGTAGCTTTGAGCAGTTCTTC.